The 17 T cell receptor beta chains listed next were all sequenced from one sample in a study of regulatory T cells in long-lasting Graves disease. Time point meaning: newly diagnosed GD, antithyroid drugs for less than 3 months. Isolated PBMC RNA provided the starting material for the TCR library. Through Arm-PCR of CDR3 regions and iRepertoire HTBI primers, TCR beta libraries were built. TCRdb fed the multiplex PCR reads into MiXCR, producing one record per CDR3 protein. The sample holds hundreds of thousands of distinct CDR3 sequences, approximately 16% seen once. These sequences were also reported in another study, on T cells in Graves' hyperthyroidism and ophthalmopathy.

The material sequenced was peripheral blood mononuclear cells (PBMCs), taken at new diagnosis, from a patient treated with antithyroid drugs. These receptors came from a man aged 40-50 years with Graves disease.

This clonotype was seen repeatedly, ten times or more. The chain has TRBV5-1 and TRBJ2-2; D not resolved. V lost 6 bases, J lost 1 base, and 7 bases lay in between. This CDR3 spans 13 amino acids. Germline CDR1 and CDR2: SGHRS and YFSETQ. CDR3 sequence: CASTRQNTGELFF. CDR3 DNA: TGCGCCAGCACCAGACAGAACACCGGGGAGCTGTTTTTT.

The genes are TRBV11-3 and TRBJ2-3; 8 bases are shared with TRBD1. Germline V lookup: CDR1 SGHNT, CDR2 YENEEA. Trimming at V came to 5 bases and at J to 4 bases, leaving 8 bases not matched to a gene. This CDR3 is 15 amino acids long. CDR3 sequence (DNA): TGTGCCAGCAGCCAGGGACAGGCGGGGTCAGATACGCAGTATTTT. This codes for CASSQGQAGSDTQYF.

There are many counts of this clonotype. The CDR3, as DNA: TGTGCCAGCAGTCTAACGGGACTAGTTCTCTACGAGCAGTACTTC. This translates into CASSLTGLVLYEQYF. The genes are TRBV28 and TRBJ2-7; 8 bases fit TRBD2. V dropped 5 bases and J dropped 3; count of bases not matched to a gene: 9. Per germline, CDR1 MDHEN and CDR2 SYDVKM. This CDR3 has 15 amino acids.

This clonotype was recorded many times. V is TRBV18 and J is TRBJ1-1; TRBD1 matches at 7 bases. Trimming cost V 3 bases and J 4 bases; bases outside gene matches: 11. The CDR3 is 16 residues long. Germline V gene sequence: CDR1 KGHSH, CDR2 LQKENI. The CDR3 bases are TGTGCCAGCTCACCCATGGCAGGGGGGAGAGGCACTGAAGCTTTCTTT. As protein: CASSPMAGGRGTEAFF.

CDR3 sequence (DNA): TGTGCCAGCAGTCCCTACCATCCCCCCCACGAGCAGTACTTC. Translation: CASSPYHPPHEQYF. The rearrangement links TRBV28 to TRBJ2-7; D uncertain. Trimming cost V 5 bases and J 5 bases, with 16 bases left between them. Germline CDR1 MDHEN, CDR2 SYDVKM. The CDR3 contains 14 residues.

This clonotype was counted only a few times. The genes are TRBV7-9 and TRBJ1-3; 7 nucleotides match TRBD1. The CDR3 covers 17 residues. The ends lost 0 bases at V and 2 bases at J; junction bases unmatched: 7. From germline, CDR1 is SEHNR and CDR2 FQNEAQ (reference sequence). CDR3 sequence: CASSLAGGGGAGNTIYF. The CDR3 DNA is TGTGCCAGCAGCTTAGCAGGGGGCGGTGGAGCTGGAAACACCATATATTTT.

This clonotype was observed at least ten times. The CDR3 DNA sequence: TGTGCCAGCAGCCCCACCCCCGACGGTAATATCGGCTACACCTTC. It codes for CASSPTPDGNIGYTF. The chain recombines TRBV3-1 with TRBJ1-2; D gene uncertain. The V end was cut by 4 bases, the J end by 8 bases, with 20 bases between. Per germline, CDR1 LGHDT and CDR2 YNNKEL (reference sequence). The CDR3 consists of 15 residues.

This clonotype was counted between two and nine times. Given a far larger clone just one base away, this is likely a sequencing read error. The J gene is TRBJ2-5, the V gene TRBV6-2 or TRBV6-3; the D gene is possibly TRBD2 (6 bases). The CDR3 has 15 residues. Between the trimmed V and J ends, which lost 2 bases and 1 base, there was a span of 11 bases. Germline values: CDR1 MNHEY, CDR2 SVGEGT. CDR3 loop: CASSYPGLAQETQYF. CDR3 sequence (DNA): TGTGCCAGCAGTTACCCGGGACTTGCCCAAGAGACCCAGTACTTC.

This clonotype has ten or more counts. The rearrangement joins TRBV20-1 to TRBJ2-3, with D perhaps TRBD2 (5 bases). The CDR3 totals 15 residues. V lost 5 bases to trimming and J lost 1 base, with 16 bases between them. In germline, CDR1 is DFQATT, CDR2 SNEGSKA (reference sequence). DNA for the CDR3: TGCAGTGCTGACTGGATTATGAGGGGCACAGATACGCAGTATTTT. Its protein product is CSADWIMRGTDTQYF.

This chain uses TRBV7-9 with TRBJ2-5, with D maybe TRBD2 (6 bases). The CDR3 is made up of 15 amino acids. The V end was cut by 1 base, the J end by 2 bases, with 11 bases between. The germline V gene encodes CDR1 SEHNR and CDR2 FQNEAQ (reference sequence). The CDR3 sequence is CASSLVWGDQETQYF. In DNA form, the CDR3 reads TGTGCCAGCAGCTTAGTATGGGGGGATCAAGAGACCCAGTACTTC.

This clonotype has just a few counts. The rearrangement links TRBV7-2 to TRBJ1-2; D is uncertain. Per germline, CDR1 SGHTA and CDR2 FQGNSA. CDR3 length: 10 residues. Trimming took off 8 bases at V and 5 bases at J, with 6 bases between the two ends. CDR3 residues: CASVGYGYTF. The CDR3 coding sequence is TGTGCCAGCGTGGGGTATGGCTACACCTTC.

V usage is TRBV29-1 and J usage is TRBJ2-5, with TRBD2 identical over 11 bases. J gave up 4 bases and V 7 bases, and 14 bases lay outside the gene matches. The CDR3 is 16 residues long. Germline V CDR1 and CDR2: SQVTM, ANQGSEA. DNA for the CDR3: TGCAGCGACTCCGGGTTAGCGGGGGGGCCTGGAGAGACCCAGTACTTC. Amino acids: CSDSGLAGGPGETQYF.

Remarks on this clonotype: Since a much larger clone is just one base distant, this may be a read error. This is likely a read error, given that the CDR3 carries no conserved phenylalanine or tryptophan at its end. The chain links TRBV2 to TRBJ1-2; D is unclear. The CDR3 has 14 amino acids. Trimming left V 2 bases short and J 4 bases short, with 11 bases between. Per the germline V gene, CDR1 is SNHLY and CDR2 is FYNNEI. CDR3 amino acids: CASSEFLESYGYTL. CDR3 in DNA: TGTGCCAGCAGTGAATTTCTCGAATCCTATGGCTACACCCTC.

This clonotype occurred once. This rearrangement joins TRBV5-1 to TRBJ2-2, with 10 bases matching TRBD2. CDR1 and CDR2 from the germline V gene are SGHRS and YFSETQ. This CDR3 comprises 18 residues. Trimming cost V 0 bases and J 2 bases; bases outside gene matches: 7. The CDR3, as DNA: TGCGCCAGCAGCTTGGCGGGAGCGGGAGGGCCTAACACCGGGGAGCTGTTTTTT. Its translation: CASSLAGAGGPNTGELFF.

This clonotype showed up many times. The chain links TRBV18 to TRBJ1-1; 10 nucleotides match TRBD1. V dropped 6 bases and J dropped 5; count of bases not matched to a gene: 9. The CDR3 is made up of 15 amino acids. Germline CDR1 and CDR2: KGHSH and LQKENI. The CDR3 region has the DNA TGTGCCAGCTCGGCTGACAGGGGGCGATTTACTGAAGCTTTCTTT. Translation gives CASSADRGRFTEAFF. Based on the CDR3 plus reference TRBV18 and TRBJ1-1, the full variable domain is NAGVMQNPRHLVRRRGQEARLRCSPMKGHSHVYWYRQLPEEGLKFMVYLQKENIIDESGMPKERFSAEFPKEGPSILRIQQVVRGDSAAYFCASSADRGRFTEAFFGQGTRLTVV.

This chain links TRBV6-2 or TRBV6-3 with TRBJ2-3; tentative D call: TRBD1 (5 bases). CDR3 length equals 18 residues. CDR1 MNHEY and CDR2 SVGEGT come from the germline V gene. Deletions cut 0 bases from V and 2 bases from J, with 18 bases between. Written as DNA, the CDR3 is TGTGCCAGCAGTTACTCGATAGGCGTAAATGGGGCCACAGATACGCAGTATTTT. Encoded protein: CASSYSIGVNGATDTQYF.

This clonotype was found a few times. The chain carries TRBV27 and TRBJ1-4, with D perhaps matching TRBD1 (5 bases). Germline CDR1 reads MNHEY; CDR2 reads SMNVEV (reference sequence). V was trimmed by 4 bases and J by 0 bases, leaving 9 bases between them. The CDR3 covers 15 residues. In nucleotides, the CDR3 is TGTGCCAGCAGTTACCAGGGCACAACTAATGAAAAACTGTTTTTT. This gives the protein CASSYQGTTNEKLFF. Full variable domain (outside the CDR3, taken from reference TRBV27 and TRBJ1-4): EAQVTQNPRYLITVTGKKLTVTCSQNMNHEYMSWYRQDPGLGLRQIYYSMNVEVTDKGDVPEGYKVSRKEKRNFPLILESPSPNQTSLYFCASSYQGTTNEKLFFGSGTQLSVL.